The 8 T cell receptor beta chains listed next were all sequenced from one sample in a study of PD-1 blockade in classical Hodgkin lymphoma. The time point denotes: cycle 4 day 1 (C4D1), after less than 7 weeks of nivolumab. Relapse after autologous stem cell transplantation occurred in every patient, and brentuximab vedotin exposure varied. Assay used: immunoSEQ multiplex PCR; TCRdb lists only in-frame clones, some missing. In the table there are 6,500 to 9,500 clones, roughly four fifths of which are singletons. The sample in question was peripheral blood mononuclear cells (PBMCs), obtained before the fourth cycle of nivolumab. Source of these receptors: a human donor with classical Hodgkin lymphoma.

This clone was picked up one time. At one end the junction does not follow the germline gene, possibly because of a read error. Other DNA variants within this sample encode the same CDR3. This chain joins TRBV7-2 and TRBJ1-2, with 7 bases that match TRBD1. Germline CDR1 reads SGHTA; CDR2 reads FQGNSA. The CDR3 length is 14 residues. The CDR3 region is CASSPTGKGYGYTF. DNA of the CDR3: TGCGCCAGCAGCCCGACAGGGAAAGGATATGGCTACACCTTC.

This clone is medium-sized within its sample. This chain connects TRBV30 to TRBJ1-1; D possibly corresponds to TRBD1 (5 bases). The germline gives CDR1 GTSNPN, CDR2 SVGIG (reference sequence). The length of the CDR3 is 12 residues. V was clipped by 4 bases and J by 4 bases, with 10 bases between them. Here the CDR3 DNA reads TGTGCCTGGAACGGGGGAACCACTGAAGCTTTCTTT. It yields the protein CAWNGGTTEAFF.

V is TRBV30 and J is TRBJ1-2; D unclear. This CDR3 region has 12 residues. Germline V gives CDR1 GTSNPN, CDR2 SVGIG (reference sequence). With 6 bases removed from V and 4 bases from J, the gap between germline ends came to 12 bases. The DNA of the CDR3 is TGTGCCTGCCTGCGCAGGAGCTATGGCTACACCTTC. As protein: CACLRRSYGYTF. Using reference TRBV30 and TRBJ1-2 for the parts outside the CDR3, the full variable domain is SQTIHQWPATLVQPVGSPLSLECTVEGTSNPNLYWYRQAAGRGLQLLFYSVGIGQISSEVPQNLSASRPQDRQFILSSKKLLLSDSGFYLCACLRRSYGYTFGSGTRLTVV.

For this clone: One junction end does not reproduce the germline sequence, and a read error may be involved. The V and J genes are TRBV6-6 and TRBJ1-5, with D unresolved. The CDR3 is 12 residues long. Germline V gene lookup returns CDR1 MNHNY and CDR2 SVGAGI (reference sequence). In DNA form, the CDR3 reads TGTGCCAGCTGTTACAGCAATCAGCCCCAGCATTTT. Protein: CASCYSNQPQHF.

This chain uses TRBV2 with TRBJ1-3; 9 bases map to TRBD1. The germline V gene has CDR1 SNHLY and CDR2 FYNNEI. The CDR3 covers 19 residues. J lost 4 bases, V lost 5 bases, and 18 bases had no gene match. As DNA, the CDR3 is TGTGCCAGCAGTCGGACTGCACCGGGACAGGGCCTTTTCGGAAACACCATATATTTT. Encoded protein: CASSRTAPGQGLFGNTIYF. The entire variable domain, with the rest obtained from reference TRBV2 and TRBJ1-3, is as follows: EPEVTQTPSHQVTQMGQEVILRCVPISNHLYFYWYRQILGQKVEFLVSFYNNEISEKSEIFDDQFSVERPDGSNFTLKIRSTKLEDSAMYFCASSRTAPGQGLFGNTIYFGEGSWLTVV.

The chain links TRBV19 to TRBJ1-5; TRBD1 aligns across 7 bases. Looked up from germline, CDR1 is LNHDA and CDR2 is SQIVND (reference sequence). The trim removed 3 bases at V and 3 bases at J, leaving 14 bases unmatched. The CDR3 loop spans 18 amino acids. Here the CDR3 DNA reads TGTGCCAGTAGTATTTATTCAAACAGGGGACAGCACAATCAGCCCCAGCATTTT. Translating gives CASSIYSNRGQHNQPQHF.

This sequence joins TRBV15 and TRBJ2-7; D is possibly TRBD2 (6 bases). The V and J ends lost 9 bases and 1 base respectively, with 10 bases between them. Germline CDR1 and CDR2: LNHNV and YYDKDF (reference sequence). The CDR3 length is 12 residues. CDR3: CATGRDSYEQYF. In DNA form, the CDR3 reads TGTGCCACGGGGCGGGATTCCTACGAGCAGTACTTC.

The genes are TRBV5-6 and TRBJ1-2, with D unclear. This CDR3 is 11 amino acids long. CDR1 and CDR2 (germline): SGHDT, YYEEEE. The V end was cut by 3 bases, the J end by 7 bases, with 7 bases between. The CDR3 spells CASSYLGGYTF. CDR3 in DNA: TGTGCCAGCAGCTACTTAGGTGGCTACACCTTC. Supplemented by reference TRBV5-6 and TRBJ1-2, the full variable domain reads DAGVTQSPTHLIKTRGQQVTLRCSPKSGHDTVSWYQQALGQGPQFIFQYYEEEERQRGNFPDRFSGHQFPNYSSELNVNALLLGDSALYLCASSYLGGYTFGSGTRLTVV.